This TCR beta chain was found in a study of CD8 T cells in Susac syndrome (dated by TCRdb to between 2017 and 2020). Study-level background: The study used repertoire sequencing to test whether antigen drove CD8+ T cell activation and differentiation in Susac syndrome. The clonality of the CD8+ T cell repertoire was compared across 12 healthy donors, roughly 14 Susac syndrome patients and fewer than 16 multiple sclerosis patients. Broad study findings and their caveats: The TCR sequencing and HLA analysis was acknowledged to have included a relatively small number of individuals.

With respect to this clonotype: It has no known antigen specificity. Base qualities are not at hand, and no much larger clone is one base apart.

RNA was extracted using the RNeasy kit, and about 0.45 to 1 ug of the RNA was reverse transcribed with random hexamers. The immunoSEQ multiplex PCR assay, covering 54 Vbeta and 13 Jbeta segments, was used to amplify TCR beta CDR3 regions. PCR amplification bias was corrected using a synthetic template baseline for primer optimization and computational correction. Turning to the authors' computational methods: Reads were assigned to V, D and J genes according to IMGT and analyzed in immunoSEQ Analyzer, with only productive sequences retained. To calculate clonality, Shannon entropy was normalized by log2 of the number of productive unique sequences and then subtracted from one. For each patient and control, public and private clones were evaluated among the 100 most prevalent clones. Clones were defined as Susac-specific when absent from the healthy and MS cohorts, from approximately 970 published viral clones and from other ImmuneACCESS disease sequences. TCRdb handled the public reads itself, with Q25 trimming in fastp and clone calling in MiXCR, and kept productive beta chains. Entries that share a CDR3 protein sequence are merged under the most common genes and DNA. TCRdb's processing, not the authors', yielded these V and J calls. The sample table records 250,000 to 300,000 distinct CDR3 sequences; roughly 85% of these occur just once. The ten most abundant clones make up around 0.22% of the sample.

V has 1 base trimmed and J has 5 bases trimmed; junction bases matching no gene number 8. The CDR1 and CDR2 encoded by the germline V gene are SGHTA and FQGTGA. The CDR3 numbers 16 residues from cysteine through phenylalanine. Here the CDR3 DNA is all that survives: 48 bases in frame from base 1. Peripheral blood CD8+ and CD4+ T cells from healthy donors, Susac syndrome patients and multiple sclerosis patients were profiled by high-throughput TCR beta sequencing. Multiple sclerosis controls were treatment-naive patients with stable or active relapsing-remitting disease fulfilling revised McDonald criteria. Bulk CD8+ and CD4+ T cells were purified by magnetic negative isolation, whereas CD8+ TEMRA cells were enriched by FACS. Blood was collected in EDTA tubes and processed within 24 hours, with PBMCs isolated through density gradient centrifugation. PBMCs intended for TCR sequencing were frozen in liquid nitrogen and were later thawed in a 37 degrees C water bath. The sorted or isolated CD4+, CD8+ and CD8+ TEMRA cells reached a purity of at least 90%.

The receptor's source is a human donor with multiple sclerosis. The rearrangement joined TRBV7-3 to TRBJ2-5; 9 central nucleotides agree with TRBD1. Sequencing used CD8+ T cells from PBMCs. This receptor has the CDR3 CASSLMGTGNGETQYF. The bases are TGTGCCAGCAGCTTAATGGGGACAGGGAACGGGGAGACCCAGTACTTC.